This is a list of T cell receptor beta chains from one sample in a study of T cell repertoires in ileal Crohn's disease. TCRdb keeps only in-frame clones here, not all; method: immunoSEQ multiplex PCR. Of roughly 13,000 clones listed, 70% were seen once; the top ten hold 5.5% to 6%. The specimen sequenced was ileal tissue. Every receptor here comes from an adult with Crohn's disease. Both conserved end residues are part of each CDR3. The order of the fields is V gene, J gene, D gene, clone size, CDR3 protein, CDR3 DNA. The D gene is left open where the match is weak. Not every row has a clone size; where given, it reads once, few, many or a size class.

>TRBV5-1|TRBJ2-6|.|.
CASSFDSSGANVLTF
TGCGCCAGCAGCTTTGACAGCTCTGGGGCCAACGTCCTGACTTTC
>TRBV27|TRBJ1-2|TRBD1|.
CASSSAGTGLSYGYTF
TGTGCCAGCAGTTCCGCCGGGACAGGGCTTTCCTATGGCTACACCTTC
>TRBV2|TRBJ2-3|.|.
CASKKEYDTQYF
TGTGCCAGCAAAAAAGAGTATGATACGCAGTATTTT
>TRBV7-8|TRBJ2-1|.|.
CASSPDLNPSYNEQFF
TGTGCCAGCAGCCCAGATCTAAATCCCTCCTACAATGAGCAGTTCTTC
>TRBV6-4|TRBJ1-2|.|.
CASSSGYESGYTF
TGTGCCAGCAGTTCAGGGTACGAGAGTGGCTACACCTTC
>TRBV5-1|TRBJ2-7|.|.
CASASGTVSYEQYF
TGCGCCAGCGCATCCGGGACGGTCTCCTACGAGCAGTACTTC
>TRBV5-4|TRBJ2-3|TRBD2|.
CASSPRLAGYTDTQYF
TGTGCCAGCAGTCCCCGACTAGCGGGGTACACAGATACGCAGTATTTT
>TRBV19|TRBJ1-2|TRBD1|few
CASGDRDYGYTF
TGTGCCAGTGGGGACAGGGACTATGGCTACACCTTC
>TRBV7-9|TRBJ1-5|TRBD1|.
CASSLGTGGHNQPQHF
TGTGCCAGCAGCCTCGGGACAGGGGGCCACAATCAGCCCCAGCATTTT
>TRBV27|TRBJ2-7|.|.
CASSFGRGMSWEQYF
TGTGCCAGCAGTTTCGGTCGAGGCATGTCGTGGGAGCAGTACTTC
>TRBV6-4|TRBJ2-3|.|few
CASSDRGAPSTDTQYF
TGTGCCAGCAGTGACCGCGGGGCTCCTAGCACAGATACGCAGTATTTT
>TRBV7-8|TRBJ1-6|TRBD1|.
CASSLGTGRGAPLHF
TGTGCCAGCAGCTTAGGGACAGGGCGCGGAGCACCCCTCCACTTT
>TRBV6-6|TRBJ1-6|.|.
CASREGRPSPLHF
TGTGCCAGCAGAGAGGGGCGGCCTTCACCCCTCCACTTT
>TRBV7-8|TRBJ1-1|.|.
CASSLNGLNTEAFF
TGTGCCAGCAGCTTAAATGGCTTGAACACTGAAGCTTTCTTT
>TRBV19|TRBJ1-5|.|.
CASSVMDSNSNQPQHF
TGTGCCAGTAGTGTAATGGACAGTAACAGCAATCAGCCCCAGCATTTT
>TRBV4-1|TRBJ2-7|.|medium-sized
CASSPGPQRGSYEQYF
TGCGCCAGCAGTCCCGGGCCCCAAAGAGGATCCTACGAGCAGTACTTC
>TRBV2|TRBJ2-7|.|once
CASSPDRSRGYEQYF
TGTGCCAGCAGTCCAGACAGGTCCAGGGGCTACGAGCAGTACTTC
>TRBV6-6|TRBJ2-7|.|.
CASRVYPGLSYEQYF
TGTGCCAGCAGAGTTTATCCAGGACTCTCCTACGAGCAGTACTTC
>TRBV28|TRBJ1-1|.|once
CASSFPHGINTEAFF
TGTGCCAGCAGTTTTCCCCACGGGATTAACACTGAAGCTTTCTTT
>TRBV27|TRBJ2-4|.|.
CASSLSREAKNIQYF
TGTGCCAGCAGTTTATCCAGGGAAGCCAAAAACATTCAGTACTTC
>TRBV2|TRBJ1-5|.|.
CASSGPNQPQHF
TGTGCCAGCAGTGGACCTAATCAGCCCCAGCATTTT
>TRBV13|TRBJ1-5|.|.
CASSLGGGAHSNQPQHF
TGTGCCAGCAGCTTAGGTGGTGGGGCCCATAGCAATCAGCCCCAGCATTTT
>TRBV6-1|TRBJ1-6|TRBD1|.
CASSEQGVGSPLHF
TGTGCCAGCAGTGAGCAGGGGGTAGGTTCACCCCTCCACTTT
>TRBV6-5|TRBJ1-1|.|.
CASSPQSNTEAFF
TGTGCCAGCAGTCCCCAGTCGAACACTGAAGCTTTCTTT
>TRBV7-9|TRBJ1-2|.|.
CASSPTEGTANTNYGYTF
TGTGCCAGCAGCCCGACCGAAGGGACCGCCAACACTAACTATGGCTACACCTTC
>TRBV5-8|TRBJ2-5|TRBD2|.
CASSPISGGVETQYF
TGTGCCAGCAGCCCAATTAGCGGGGGAGTGGAGACCCAGTACTTC
>TRBV6-6|TRBJ1-1|.|medium-sized
CASQTGENTEAFF
TGTGCCAGCCAAACGGGGGAGAACACTGAAGCTTTCTTT
>TRBV6-5|TRBJ1-5|.|.
CASSPSLGKQPQHF
TGTGCCAGCAGTCCCTCCTTGGGGAAGCAGCCCCAGCATTTT
>TRBV10-2|TRBJ1-2|.|few
CASSSGLSGGYTF
TGCGCCAGCAGTTCCGGGCTAAGTGGGGGCTACACCTTC
>TRBV5-5|TRBJ1-2|.|once
CASSLDVTIIHGYTF
TGTGCCAGCAGCTTGGACGTGACCATCATACATGGCTACACCTTC
>TRBV4-2|TRBJ1-5|TRBD1|once
CASSQALTGIGQPQHF
TGTGCCAGCAGCCAGGCATTGACAGGGATCGGGCAGCCCCAGCATTTT
>TRBV9|TRBJ2-1|TRBD2|.
CASSVSSGVGPLNEQFF
TGTGCCAGCAGCGTCTCTAGCGGGGTTGGCCCCCTCAATGAGCAGTTCTTC
>TRBV6-6|TRBJ2-3|.|.
CASSLGTRGTDTQYF
TGTGCCAGCAGTTTAGGGACAAGAGGCACAGATACGCAGTATTTT
>TRBV6-1|TRBJ1-5|TRBD1|.
CATRTGISNQPQHF
TGTGCCACTAGGACAGGGATTAGCAATCAGCCCCAGCATTTT
>TRBV2|TRBJ2-1|.|few
CASSVNSDNEQFF
TGTGCCAGCAGTGTCAACAGTGACAATGAGCAGTTCTTC
>TRBV10-3|TRBJ1-4|.|.
CAISENPAGATNEKLFF
TGTGCCATCAGTGAAAATCCGGCAGGGGCAACTAATGAAAAACTGTTTTTT
>TRBV9|TRBJ1-6|.|.
CASSVGTGGGSPLHF
TGTGCCAGCAGCGTAGGAACGGGGGGGGGTTCACCCCTCCACTTT
>TRBV11-2|TRBJ2-7|TRBD1|.
CASSRDRNYEQYF
TGTGCCAGCAGCCGGGACAGAAACTACGAGCAGTACTTC
>TRBV10-3|TRBJ2-1|.|.
CAISERDGHLNEQFF
TGTGCCATCAGTGAGCGGGACGGTCATCTCAATGAGCAGTTCTTC
>TRBV19|TRBJ1-5|.|.
CASSPRAGSYNQPQHF
TGTGCCAGTAGTCCCAGGGCCGGGAGCTACAATCAGCCCCAGCATTTT
>TRBV27|TRBJ2-5|TRBD2|.
CASSRRGGETQYF
TGTGCCAGCAGTCGGCGGGGAGGGGAGACCCAGTACTTC
>TRBV5-1|TRBJ1-2|TRBD1|.
CASSSGGGDNGYTF
TGCGCCAGCAGCTCAGGGGGAGGGGATAATGGCTACACCTTC
>TRBV2|TRBJ1-2|TRBD1|once
CASTGQAYGYTF
TGTGCCAGCACAGGACAGGCCTATGGCTACACCTTC
>TRBV27|TRBJ2-5|TRBD1|.
CASSPPGQGKTQYF
TGTGCCAGCAGTCCTCCGGGACAGGGAAAGACCCAGTACTTC